Listed below are T cell receptor beta chains from one sample, sequenced in a study of human T cells and chemical hapten exposure. Each CDR3 protein is one row after TCRdb ran MiXCR on the RACE reads. The sample records 300,000 to 450,000 distinct CDR3 sequences, 5.1% being singletons. The specimen comprised whole blood, sampled in connection with sensitization to the hapten diphenylcyclopropenone (DPC). The receptors here all came from a woman between 45 and 60 years old with alopecia areata. Some clones in this sample may be carry-over from other donors' samples. The CDR3 runs from the conserved cysteine through the conserved F or W.

cdr3_aa: CASSAIRSQETQYF; v_call: TRBV13; j_call: TRBJ2-5
cdr3_aa: CASQQGLSPNSPLHF; v_call: TRBV7-8; j_call: TRBJ1-6
cdr3_aa: CASSLTQDYEQYF; v_call: TRBV12-3/TRBV12-4; j_call: TRBJ2-7
cdr3_aa: CASSNGPDNRNQPQHF; v_call: TRBV6-6; j_call: TRBJ1-5
cdr3_aa: CASSSNRGYSYEQYF; v_call: TRBV2; j_call: TRBJ2-7
cdr3_aa: CASSSIGTGGNTEAFF; v_call: TRBV28; j_call: TRBJ1-1
cdr3_aa: CATSRDVGAVYEQYF; v_call: TRBV15; j_call: TRBJ2-7
cdr3_aa: CASRLWGDSHEQYF; v_call: TRBV28; j_call: TRBJ2-7
cdr3_aa: CASSSKDRPYEQYF; v_call: TRBV11-3; j_call: TRBJ2-7
cdr3_aa: CASSHDKGKTYGYTF; v_call: TRBV14; j_call: TRBJ1-2
cdr3_aa: CSVEFPSGSYYNEQFF; v_call: TRBV29-1; j_call: TRBJ2-1
cdr3_aa: CSVEGTLGAQYF; v_call: TRBV29-1; j_call: TRBJ2-7
cdr3_aa: CSVEVGTGNYGYTF; v_call: TRBV29-1; j_call: TRBJ1-2
cdr3_aa: CASSPTGAAGNIQYF; v_call: TRBV14; j_call: TRBJ2-4
cdr3_aa: CASFREAGISSYEQYF; v_call: TRBV2; j_call: TRBJ2-7
cdr3_aa: CASSLGQPGNTEAFF; v_call: TRBV7-9; j_call: TRBJ1-1
cdr3_aa: CASSTQTSGTDTQYF; v_call: TRBV9; j_call: TRBJ2-3
cdr3_aa: CASSPRTGGSTEAFF; v_call: TRBV7-2; j_call: TRBJ1-1
cdr3_aa: CASSEMSRNQPQHF; v_call: TRBV6-1; j_call: TRBJ1-5
cdr3_aa: CASSLAGAGVDNEQFF; v_call: TRBV7-9; j_call: TRBJ2-1
cdr3_aa: CAISESGAGSTDTQYF; v_call: TRBV10-3; j_call: TRBJ2-3
cdr3_aa: CASSYSQRGREYF; v_call: TRBV6-6; j_call: TRBJ2-7
cdr3_aa: CSARRSTGELFF; v_call: TRBV20-1; j_call: TRBJ2-2
cdr3_aa: CASSYSVPDTEAFF; v_call: TRBV6-2/TRBV6-3; j_call: TRBJ1-1
cdr3_aa: CASTDSASTDTQYF; v_call: TRBV5-4; j_call: TRBJ2-3
cdr3_aa: CASNSWRGSNQPQHF; v_call: TRBV6-1; j_call: TRBJ1-5
cdr3_aa: CASSVGTDRRADTQYF; v_call: TRBV9; j_call: TRBJ2-3
cdr3_aa: CASNNYGQSEKLFF; v_call: TRBV7-2; j_call: TRBJ1-4
cdr3_aa: CASSYDRGRGEGFSYNEQFF; v_call: TRBV6-2/TRBV6-3; j_call: TRBJ2-1
cdr3_aa: CASSHGLAGPGVFF; v_call: TRBV4-1; j_call: TRBJ2-1
cdr3_aa: CASGRRSRGKTGELFF; v_call: TRBV7-2; j_call: TRBJ2-2
cdr3_aa: CASSSRLAGPTGELFF; v_call: TRBV7-2; j_call: TRBJ2-2
cdr3_aa: CASSLTPAGGNTEAFF; v_call: TRBV4-2; j_call: TRBJ1-1
cdr3_aa: CASSTPPGQAQETQYF; v_call: TRBV5-5; j_call: TRBJ2-5
cdr3_aa: CATSRDLIGAEAPLHF; v_call: TRBV15; j_call: TRBJ1-6
cdr3_aa: CASSPGEEAFF; v_call: TRBV18; j_call: TRBJ1-1
cdr3_aa: CASSLASPGQRPENIQYF; v_call: TRBV11-2; j_call: TRBJ2-4
cdr3_aa: CASSFGDRGLRFGYTF; v_call: TRBV28; j_call: TRBJ1-2
cdr3_aa: CATSESGRQETQYF; v_call: TRBV24-1; j_call: TRBJ2-5
cdr3_aa: CASSPGAATNEKLFF; v_call: TRBV5-1; j_call: TRBJ1-4
cdr3_aa: CASSLLGGAPDTQYF; v_call: TRBV12-3/TRBV12-4; j_call: TRBJ2-3
cdr3_aa: CASSTWTGMNTEAFF; v_call: TRBV5-5; j_call: TRBJ1-1
cdr3_aa: CALGRRNEQFF; v_call: TRBV6-2/TRBV6-3; j_call: TRBJ2-1
cdr3_aa: CASSPHRMSDGRDTQYF; v_call: TRBV14; j_call: TRBJ2-3
cdr3_aa: CASSILGPNTEAFF; v_call: TRBV19; j_call: TRBJ1-1
cdr3_aa: CATSDLKGDSYNEQFF; v_call: TRBV24-1; j_call: TRBJ2-1